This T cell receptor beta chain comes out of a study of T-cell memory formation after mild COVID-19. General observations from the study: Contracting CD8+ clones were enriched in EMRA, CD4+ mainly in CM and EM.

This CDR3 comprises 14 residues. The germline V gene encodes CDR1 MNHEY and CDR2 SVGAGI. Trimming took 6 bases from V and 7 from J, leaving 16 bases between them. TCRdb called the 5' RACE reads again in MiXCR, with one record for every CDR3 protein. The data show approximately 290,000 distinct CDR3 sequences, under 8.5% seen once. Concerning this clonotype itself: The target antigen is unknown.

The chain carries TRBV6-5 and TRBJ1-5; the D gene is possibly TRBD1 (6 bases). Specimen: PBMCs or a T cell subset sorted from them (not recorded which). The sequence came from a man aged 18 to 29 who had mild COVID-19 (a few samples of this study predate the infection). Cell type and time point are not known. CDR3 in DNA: TGTGCCAGCAGAACCGACAGGCGAGGACAGCCCCAGCATTTT. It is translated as CASRTDRRGQPQHF.